Sequencing of this TCR beta chain was carried out in a study of shared clonotypes between healthy human individuals. Study as a whole: A couple of women and a few men aged 18 to 49 made up the donors.

Evenly divided among several immunoSEQ plates was the genomic DNA of each subset. This table comes from immunoSEQ multiplex PCR, and its TCRdb copy is limited to in-frame clones, with some not included. In the table there are over a million clones, under 80% of which are singletons. The V and J ends lost 6 bases and 2 bases respectively, with 10 bases between them. The germline V gene has CDR1 SNHLY and CDR2 FYNNEI. The CDR3 runs 13 residues. Naive CD45RA+ and memory CD45RA-negative subsets were split from CD4+ cells. Study-level results: The sharing of roughly 5% of naive CD4 clonotypes was seen across several donors.

Turning to this clone: What it binds is not known.

V is TRBV2 and J is TRBJ1-1; D not resolved. This clonotype was sampled from a man aged 18 to 35 in good health. The sequenced sample was memory CD4+ T cells sorted from blood. The subset denotes: CD45RA-negative fraction. The CDR3 protein is CASSMYTNTEAFF. The DNA of the CDR3 is TGTGCCAGCAGCATGTACACCAACACTGAAGCTTTCTTT.